This T cell receptor beta chain derives from a study of blood T cell repertoires in COVID-19. Across the study: The study drew acute and convalescent COVID-19 samples from the United States, Italy and Spain. Sources were T cells, B-cell-depleted T cells, or PBMCs; the material itself was cDNA or gDNA.

This clone has only a few counts. Source study methods: Amplification of reference gene primers was used by the study to estimate nucleated cell counts. Method: immunoSEQ multiplex PCR; TCRdb's copy keeps in-frame clones and lacks some. The V and J calls and clone size were taken over from that table, and D and trimming were inferred from the DNA. The sample carries around 380,000 clones, approximately 77% recorded once. CDR3 length equals 15 residues. V shed 2 bases, J shed 7 bases, and the junction held 4 bases outside the gene matches. Germline values: CDR1 SGHRS, CDR2 YFSETQ. Sequenced material: peripheral blood. The rearrangement joins TRBV5-1 to TRBJ1-6; 9 bases are shared with TRBD1. This TCR came from a human donor with acute or convalescent COVID-19. The donor label of this sample is uncertain. The CDR3 nucleotides read TGCGCCAGCAGCTTTGGGGGACAGGGAAATTCACCCCTCCACTTT. Translating gives CASSFGGQGNSPLHF.